These 5 T cell receptor beta chains originate from one sample sequenced in a study of blood T cell repertoires in COVID-19. Sequencing used immunoSEQ multiplex PCR; TCRdb keeps in-frame clones, though not all of them. Of about 190,000 clones in the sample, 70% to 90% were seen once. Sequenced sample: peripheral blood. These receptors originate from a man aged 25 to 40 with acute or convalescent COVID-19.

The chain links TRBV5-8 to TRBJ1-2, with TRBD1 as a possible D gene (5 bases). Looked up from germline, CDR1 is SGHTS and CDR2 is YDEGEE. V was cut by 4 bases and J by 8 bases, with 18 bases left in between. This CDR3 region has 14 residues. The CDR3 DNA reads TGTGCCAGCAGCCTTAGGACCGTCCCAGGGGGCTACACCTTC. Its protein is CASSLRTVPGGYTF.

This clone was detected only a few times. The chain links TRBV30 to TRBJ2-1; the match to TRBD1 covers 8 bases. The CDR3 loop spans 14 amino acids. The germline V gene encodes CDR1 GTSNPN and CDR2 SVGIG (reference sequence). J lost 7 bases, V lost 4 bases, and 9 bases had no gene match. The CDR3 DNA is TGTGCCTGGAACCTTGGACAGGGTCGGAATGAGCAGTTCTTC. Amino acids: CAWNLGQGRNEQFF.

This chain connects TRBV2 to TRBJ1-1; a weak D match, TRBD1 (5 bases). The V gene lost 6 bases and the J gene lost 6 bases, with 11 bases spanning the gap. There are 12 residues in the CDR3. Germline-derived CDR1 and CDR2 are SNHLY and FYNNEI. CDR3 DNA: TGTGCCAGCAGCCGGGAGACAGCTGAAGCTTTCTTT. It is translated as CASSRETAEAFF.

J is TRBJ2-7 and V is TRBV27; 8 bases map to TRBD2. V shed 0 bases and J 1 base; nucleotides not matched to a gene: 5. Germline V gene sequence: CDR1 MNHEY, CDR2 SMNVEV (reference sequence). CDR3 size: 16 residues. CDR3 DNA sequence: TGTGCCAGCAGTTTATCGAGGACTAGCTGGTCCTACGAGCAGTACTTC. It yields the protein CASSLSRTSWSYEQYF.

The chain links TRBV2 to TRBJ1-5; D perhaps matches TRBD1 (5 bases). Per the germline V gene, CDR1 is SNHLY and CDR2 is FYNNEI. The V gene lost 4 bases and the J gene lost 6 bases, with 10 bases spanning the gap. This CDR3 is built from 13 residues. The CDR3 reads CASSVQGSQPQHF. CDR3 bases: TGTGCCAGCAGTGTCCAGGGAAGTCAGCCCCAGCATTTT.